This TCR beta chain was documented in a study of cytomegalovirus exposure and HLA in healthy donors. Study-level results: In a later analysis, CMV-associated beta chains were mostly HLA-associated, it appeared. Reports showed the classifier diagnosing cytomegalovirus status with high specificity and sensitivity.

The CDR3 loop spans 15 amino acids. CDR1 is SGHRS and CDR2 is YFSETQ in the germline V gene. Losses at the gene ends were 3 bases for V and 2 bases for J; bases not matched to a gene: 7. This clone has more than one count but fewer than ten. Its antigen is not known. Vbeta (60) and Jbeta (13) primers were used in the PCR. Repertoires were generated with immunoSEQ multiplex PCR, while TCRdb's copy carries only in-frame clones and drops some. Seen here are some 140,000 clones, 76% observed once, and the top ten hold 1.8%. Sequencing was performed on PBMCs. V gene TRBV5-1 combines with J gene TRBJ1-2; 7 bases line up with TRBD1. The sequence was collected from a female donor in good health and CMV-seropositive. This CDR3 is CASSWGQFRNYGYTF. The CDR3 nucleotides are TGCGCCAGCAGCTGGGGACAGTTTAGGAACTATGGCTACACCTTC.